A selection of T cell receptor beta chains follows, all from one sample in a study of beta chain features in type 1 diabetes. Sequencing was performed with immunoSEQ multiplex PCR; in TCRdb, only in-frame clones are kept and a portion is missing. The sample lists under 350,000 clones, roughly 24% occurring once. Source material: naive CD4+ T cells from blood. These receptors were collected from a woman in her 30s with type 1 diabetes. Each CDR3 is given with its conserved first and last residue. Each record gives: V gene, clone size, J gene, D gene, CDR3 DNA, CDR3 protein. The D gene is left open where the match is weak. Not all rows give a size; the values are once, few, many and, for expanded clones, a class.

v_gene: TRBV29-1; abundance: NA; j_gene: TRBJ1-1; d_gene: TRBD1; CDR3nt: TGCAGCGTAACCCGGGACAGGGCGCGGAGGGGGTACACTGAAGCTTTCTTT; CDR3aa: CSVTRDRARRGYTEAFF
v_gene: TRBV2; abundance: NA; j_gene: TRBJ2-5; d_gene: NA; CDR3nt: TGTGCCAGCACCCTGGGCCAGCGGCAAGAGACCCAGTACTTC; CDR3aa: CASTLGQRQETQYF
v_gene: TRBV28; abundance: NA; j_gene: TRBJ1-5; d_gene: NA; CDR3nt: TGTGCCAGCAGCCTAGTCCGGGACACGTATAATCAGCCCCAGCATTTT; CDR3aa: CASSLVRDTYNQPQHF
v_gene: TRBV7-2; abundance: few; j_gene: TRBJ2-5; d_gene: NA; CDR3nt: TGTGCCAGCAGCTTAGGTGTACAAGAGACCCAGTACTTC; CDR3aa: CASSLGVQETQYF
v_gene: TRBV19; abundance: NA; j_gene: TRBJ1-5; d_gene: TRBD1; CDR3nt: TGTGCCAGTAGTGGGACAGGTCGTCAGCCCCAGCATTTT; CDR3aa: CASSGTGRQPQHF
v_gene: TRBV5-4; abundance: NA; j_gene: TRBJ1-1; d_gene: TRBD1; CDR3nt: TGTGCCAGCAGCTTCCCTCTGGGGACAGGGGCTTTCTTT; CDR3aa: CASSFPLGTGAFF
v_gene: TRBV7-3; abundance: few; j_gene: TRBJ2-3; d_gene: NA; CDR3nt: TGTGCCAGCAGCCCATCAAGCCACACAGATACGCAGTATTTT; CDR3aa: CASSPSSHTDTQYF
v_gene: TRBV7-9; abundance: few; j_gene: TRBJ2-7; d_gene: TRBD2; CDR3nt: TGTGCCAGCAGCTTAGGACAGCGGGAGATATACGAGCAGTACTTC; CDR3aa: CASSLGQREIYEQYF
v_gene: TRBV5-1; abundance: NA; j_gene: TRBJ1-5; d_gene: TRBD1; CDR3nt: TGCGCCAGCAGCTTGGGGACAGGGGCACCCAATCAGCCCCAGCATTTT; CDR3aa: CASSLGTGAPNQPQHF
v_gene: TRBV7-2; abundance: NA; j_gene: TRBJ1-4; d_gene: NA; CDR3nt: TGTGCCAGCAGCCCGCAAAAAGCGACTAATGAAAAACTGTTTTTT; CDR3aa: CASSPQKATNEKLFF
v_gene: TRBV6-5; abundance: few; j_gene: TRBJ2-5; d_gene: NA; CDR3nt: TGTGCCAGCAGTTACTCGTGGACAAGTAGGGGGACCCAGTACTTC; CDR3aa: CASSYSWTSRGTQYF
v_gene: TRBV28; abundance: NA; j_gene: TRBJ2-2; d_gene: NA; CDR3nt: TGTGCCAGCAGTTTGGGTGGCGGAACGAACACCGGGGAGCTGTTTTTT; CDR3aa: CASSLGGGTNTGELFF
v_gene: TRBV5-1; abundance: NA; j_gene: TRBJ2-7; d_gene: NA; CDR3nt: TGCGCCAGCAGCCCCGGACAGCTTCATGGCGAGCAGTACTTC; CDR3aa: CASSPGQLHGEQYF
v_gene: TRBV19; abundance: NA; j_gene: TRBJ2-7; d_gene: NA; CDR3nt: TGTGCCAGTAGTATAGGCGGGGTCTACGAGCAGTACTTC; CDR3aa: CASSIGGVYEQYF
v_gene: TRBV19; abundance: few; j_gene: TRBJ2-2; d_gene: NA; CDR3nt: TGTGCCAGTAGATTACGGGGCAGGGGCACCGGGGAGCTGTTTTTT; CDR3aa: CASRLRGRGTGELFF
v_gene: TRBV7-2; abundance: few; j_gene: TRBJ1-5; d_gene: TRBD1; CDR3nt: TGTGCCAGCAGCTTAGGGAGACAGGGGAGTCAGCCCCAGCATTTT; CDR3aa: CASSLGRQGSQPQHF
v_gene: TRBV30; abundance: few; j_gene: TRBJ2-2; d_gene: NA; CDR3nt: TGTGCCTGGAGTGTACTATTCACCGGGGAGCTGTTTTTT; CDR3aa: CAWSVLFTGELFF
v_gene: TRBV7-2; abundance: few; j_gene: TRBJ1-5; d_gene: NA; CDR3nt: TGTGCCAGCAGCCCGAGGACAGTTAGCAATCAGCCCCAGCATTTT; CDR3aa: CASSPRTVSNQPQHF
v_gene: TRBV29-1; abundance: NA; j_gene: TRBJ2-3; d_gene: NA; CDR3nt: TGCAGCGTTGATCCGGGTAGCACAGATACGCAGTATTTT; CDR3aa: CSVDPGSTDTQYF
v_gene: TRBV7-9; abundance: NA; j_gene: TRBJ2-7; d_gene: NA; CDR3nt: TGTGCCAGCAGCACTTTTTACGAGCAGTACTTC; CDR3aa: CASSTFYEQYF
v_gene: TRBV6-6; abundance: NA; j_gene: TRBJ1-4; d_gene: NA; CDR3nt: TGTGCCAGCAGTCCCTCGTGGGGTAGCGAGGAAAAACTGTTTTTT; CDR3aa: CASSPSWGSEEKLFF
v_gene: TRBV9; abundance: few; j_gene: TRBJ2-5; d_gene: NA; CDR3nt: TGTGCCAGCAGCGTAGAACCGGGAGAGGGAGAGACCCAGTACTTC; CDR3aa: CASSVEPGEGETQYF
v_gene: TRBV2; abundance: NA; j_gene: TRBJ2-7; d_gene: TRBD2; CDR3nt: TGTGCCAGCAGTCCGGGGACTAGCGGGAGTAGCGAGCAGTACTTC; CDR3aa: CASSPGTSGSSEQYF
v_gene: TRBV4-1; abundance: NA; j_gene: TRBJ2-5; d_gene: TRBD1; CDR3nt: TGCGCCAGCAGCCAACTTACAGGGGGCGCGGAGACCCAGTACTTC; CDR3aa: CASSQLTGGAETQYF
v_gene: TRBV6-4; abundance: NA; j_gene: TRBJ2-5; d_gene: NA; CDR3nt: TGTGCCAGCAGTGGGAGGAGTGGGGAGACCCAGTACTTC; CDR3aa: CASSGRSGETQYF
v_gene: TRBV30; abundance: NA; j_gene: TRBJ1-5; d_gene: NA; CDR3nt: TGTGCCTGGAGTGGTTGGGCAGGTCAGCCCCAGCATTTT; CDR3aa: CAWSGWAGQPQHF
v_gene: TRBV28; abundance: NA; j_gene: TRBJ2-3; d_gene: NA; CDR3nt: TGTGCCAGCAGCCCGTCAGGGTCCACAGATACGCAGTATTTT; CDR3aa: CASSPSGSTDTQYF
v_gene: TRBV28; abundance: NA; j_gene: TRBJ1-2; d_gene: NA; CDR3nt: TGTGCCAGCCAGGACAATCCTAACTATGGCTACACCTTC; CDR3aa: CASQDNPNYGYTF
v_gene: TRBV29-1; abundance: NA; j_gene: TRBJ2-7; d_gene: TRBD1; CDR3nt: TGCAGCGTTGGAAGGACAGGGTCTAGCTCCTACGAGCAGTACTTC; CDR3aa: CSVGRTGSSSYEQYF
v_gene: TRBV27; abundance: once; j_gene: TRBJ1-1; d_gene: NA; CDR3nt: TGTGCCAGCAGCCAAGCGGGGATGAACACTGAAGCTTTCTTT; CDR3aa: CASSQAGMNTEAFF
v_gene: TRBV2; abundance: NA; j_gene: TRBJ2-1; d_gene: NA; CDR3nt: TGTGCCATCACCTGGGACTCTTCCTACAATGAGCAGTTCTTC; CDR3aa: CAITWDSSYNEQFF
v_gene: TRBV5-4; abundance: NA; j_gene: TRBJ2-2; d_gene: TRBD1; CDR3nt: TGTGCCAGCAGCGACGGGACAGGGGGCATGAGCGGGGAGCTGTTTTTT; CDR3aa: CASSDGTGGMSGELFF
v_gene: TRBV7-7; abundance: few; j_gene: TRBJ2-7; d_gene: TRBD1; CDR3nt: TGTGCTAGCAGCCACGACAGGGGGCACGAGCAGTACTTC; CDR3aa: CASSHDRGHEQYF
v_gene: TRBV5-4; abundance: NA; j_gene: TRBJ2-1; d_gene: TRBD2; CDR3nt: TGTGCCAGCAGCTCAACTAGCGGGAGCTGGTACAATGAGCAGTTCTTC; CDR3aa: CASSSTSGSWYNEQFF
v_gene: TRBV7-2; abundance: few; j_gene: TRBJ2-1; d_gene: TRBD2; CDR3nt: TGTGCCAGCAGCTTAGGACTAGCGGGGGGCAATGAGCAGTTCTTC; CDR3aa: CASSLGLAGGNEQFF
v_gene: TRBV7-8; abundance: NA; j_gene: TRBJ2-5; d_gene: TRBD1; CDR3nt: TGTGCCAGCAGCTTAAGGGACAGCCAAGAGACCCAGTACTTC; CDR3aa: CASSLRDSQETQYF
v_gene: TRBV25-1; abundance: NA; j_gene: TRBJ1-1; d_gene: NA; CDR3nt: TGTGCCAGCAGTAATGTTAAGGGGAAGGACACTGAAGCTTTCTTT; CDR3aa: CASSNVKGKDTEAFF
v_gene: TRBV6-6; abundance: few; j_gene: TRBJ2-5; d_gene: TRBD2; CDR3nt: TGTGCCAGCCAGCGGGAGGGCCTGGAGACCCAGTACTTC; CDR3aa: CASQREGLETQYF
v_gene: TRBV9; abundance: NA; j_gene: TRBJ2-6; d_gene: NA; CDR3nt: TGTGCCAGCAGCGTAGCGCCGGTCGGCTCTGGGGCCAACGTCCTGACTTTC; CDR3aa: CASSVAPVGSGANVLTF
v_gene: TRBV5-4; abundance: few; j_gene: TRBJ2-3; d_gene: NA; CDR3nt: TGTGCCAGCAGCTTCGGGGGAGTAACCACAGATACGCAGTATTTT; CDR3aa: CASSFGGVTTDTQYF
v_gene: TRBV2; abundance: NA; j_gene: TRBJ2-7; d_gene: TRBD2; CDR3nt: TGTGCCAGCAGTGCGACTAGCGGGAGCTACGAGCAGTACTTC; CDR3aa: CASSATSGSYEQYF
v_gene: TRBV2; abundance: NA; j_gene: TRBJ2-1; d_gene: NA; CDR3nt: TGTGCCAGCATAGAGGGTCTCTACAATGAGCAGTTCTTC; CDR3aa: CASIEGLYNEQFF
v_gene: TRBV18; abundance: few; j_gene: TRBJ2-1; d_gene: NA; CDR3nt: TGTGCCAGCTCACGGGGTAGCGGAAGCTCCTACAATGAGCAGTTCTTC; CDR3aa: CASSRGSGSSYNEQFF
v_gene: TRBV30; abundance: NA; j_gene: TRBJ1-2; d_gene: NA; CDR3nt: TGTGCCTGGAGTGTACCGGTCGAACCTAACTATGGCTACACCTTC; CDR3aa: CAWSVPVEPNYGYTF
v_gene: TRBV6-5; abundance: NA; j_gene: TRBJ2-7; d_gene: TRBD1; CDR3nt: TGTGCCAGCGGAACGACAGGGCCCTACGAGCAGTACTTC; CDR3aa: CASGTTGPYEQYF
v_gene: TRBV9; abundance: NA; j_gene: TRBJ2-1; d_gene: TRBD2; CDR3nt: TGTGCCAGCAGCGTGTCGGCGGGAGGGTTTTACAATGAGCAGTTCTTC; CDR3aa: CASSVSAGGFYNEQFF
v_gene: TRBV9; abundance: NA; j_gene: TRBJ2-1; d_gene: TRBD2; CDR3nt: TGTGCCAGCCAAGGAGCGGGAGGGCCAGGTACTAGGCATGAGCAGTTCTTC; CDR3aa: CASQGAGGPGTRHEQFF
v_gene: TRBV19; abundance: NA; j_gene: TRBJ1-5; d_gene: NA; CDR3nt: TGTGCCAGTAGTCTGCAGGGGAATCAGCCCCAGCATTTT; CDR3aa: CASSLQGNQPQHF
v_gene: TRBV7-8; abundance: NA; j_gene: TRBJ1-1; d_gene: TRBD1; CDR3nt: TGTGCCAGCAGCTTAGTAGCCAGGGGGGTTACTGAAGCTTTCTTT; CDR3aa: CASSLVARGVTEAFF
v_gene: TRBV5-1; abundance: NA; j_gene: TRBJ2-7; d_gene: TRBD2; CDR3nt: TGCGCCAGCAGCTTGGGGGGTAGCGGGAGCTCCTACGAGCAGTACTTC; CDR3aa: CASSLGGSGSSYEQYF